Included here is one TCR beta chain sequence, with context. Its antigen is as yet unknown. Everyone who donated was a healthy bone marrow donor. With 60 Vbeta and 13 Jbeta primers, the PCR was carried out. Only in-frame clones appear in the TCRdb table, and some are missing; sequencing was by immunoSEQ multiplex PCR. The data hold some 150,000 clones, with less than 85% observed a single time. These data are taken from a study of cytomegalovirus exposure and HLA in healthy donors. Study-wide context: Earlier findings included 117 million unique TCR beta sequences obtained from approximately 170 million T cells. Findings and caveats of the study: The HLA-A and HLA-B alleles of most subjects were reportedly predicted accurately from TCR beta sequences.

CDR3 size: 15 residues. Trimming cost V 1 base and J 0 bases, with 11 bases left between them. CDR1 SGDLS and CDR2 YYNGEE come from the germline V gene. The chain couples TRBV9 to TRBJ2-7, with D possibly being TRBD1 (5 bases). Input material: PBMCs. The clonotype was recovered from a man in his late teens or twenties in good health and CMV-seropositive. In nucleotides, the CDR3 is TGTGCCAGCAGCGTATTCGACAGTAACTCCTACGAGCAGTACTTC. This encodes CASSVFDSNSYEQYF.